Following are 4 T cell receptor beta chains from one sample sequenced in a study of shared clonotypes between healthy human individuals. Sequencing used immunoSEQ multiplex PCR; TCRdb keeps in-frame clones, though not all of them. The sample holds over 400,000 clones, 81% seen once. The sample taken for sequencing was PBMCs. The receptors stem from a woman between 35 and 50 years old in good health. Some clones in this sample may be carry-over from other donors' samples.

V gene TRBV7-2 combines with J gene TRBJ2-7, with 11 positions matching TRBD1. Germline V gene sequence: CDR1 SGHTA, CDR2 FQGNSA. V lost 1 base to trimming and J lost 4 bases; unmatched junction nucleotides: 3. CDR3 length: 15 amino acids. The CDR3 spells CASSLGTGGAYEQYF. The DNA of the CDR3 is TGTGCCAGCAGCTTAGGGACAGGGGGCGCGTACGAGCAGTACTTC.

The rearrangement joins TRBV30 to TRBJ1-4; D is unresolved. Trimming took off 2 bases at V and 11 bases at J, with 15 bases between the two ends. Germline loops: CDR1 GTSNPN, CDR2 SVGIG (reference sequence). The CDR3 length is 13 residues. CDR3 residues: CAWSINSNEKLFF. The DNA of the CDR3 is TGTGCCTGGAGTATAAACAGCAACGAGAAACTGTTTTTT.

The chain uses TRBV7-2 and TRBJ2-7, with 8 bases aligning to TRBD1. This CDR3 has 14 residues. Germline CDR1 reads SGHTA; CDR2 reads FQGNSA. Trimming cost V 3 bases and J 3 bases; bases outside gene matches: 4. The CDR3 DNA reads TGTGCCAGCAGCTTCGGACAGGGAGGCTACGAGCAGTACTTC. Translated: CASSFGQGGYEQYF.

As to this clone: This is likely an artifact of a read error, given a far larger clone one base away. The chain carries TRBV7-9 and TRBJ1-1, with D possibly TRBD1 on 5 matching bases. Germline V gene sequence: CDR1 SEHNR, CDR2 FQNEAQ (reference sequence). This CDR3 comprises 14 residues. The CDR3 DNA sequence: TGTGCCAGCAGCCAGGGACTACGGCACACTGAAACTTTCTTT. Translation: CASSQGLRHTETFF.